One and the same sample provided the 27 T cell receptor beta chains below, sequenced in a study of cytomegalovirus exposure and HLA in healthy donors. The PCR employed 60 Vbeta primers together with 13 Jbeta primers. Using immunoSEQ multiplex PCR, the repertoire was profiled, and TCRdb retains in-frame clones only, with some absent. This sample carries some 93,000 clones, approximately 9% of them seen once, and the ten largest clones take about 5%. Material: PBMCs. These receptors originate from a man over 45 in good health and CMV-seropositive.

This chain uses TRBV4-3 with TRBJ2-1, with 9 bases that match TRBD2. The CDR3 is 15 residues long. With 2 bases clipped from V and 3 bases from J, the junction kept 2 bases outside the gene matches. Germline V gene sequence: CDR1 LGHNA, CDR2 YSLEER. CDR3 protein: CASSQLAGNYNEQFF. For the CDR3, the DNA is TGCGCCAGCAGCCAACTAGCGGGAAACTACAATGAGCAGTTCTTC.

This clone was seen more than once but under ten times. This chain joins TRBV19 and TRBJ2-7, with 7 bases identical to TRBD1. V shed 1 base and J 0 bases; nucleotides not matched to a gene: 3. The CDR3 loop spans 15 amino acids. Germline lookup yields CDR1 LNHDA and CDR2 SQIVND (reference sequence). The CDR3 DNA reads as TGTGCCAGTAGTATAGCCGGGACAGTCTCCTACGAGCAGTACTTC. Translating it yields CASSIAGTVSYEQYF.

The rearrangement uses TRBV5-5 and TRBJ2-7, with D perhaps TRBD2 (7 bases). Trimming took 4 bases from V and 6 from J, leaving 23 bases between them. The CDR3 is 16 amino acids. Germline V lookup: CDR1 SGHKS, CDR2 YYEKEE (reference sequence). The CDR3 DNA reads as TGTGCCAGCAGCCCCCGTCGGGGGGCGACTGGCCTCGAGCAGTACTTC. This translates into CASSPRRGATGLEQYF.

The rearrangement uses TRBV6-6 and TRBJ2-7; D is perhaps TRBD1 (6 bases). CDR1 MNHNY and CDR2 SVGAGI come from the germline V gene (reference sequence). CDR3 size: 14 residues. V lost 4 bases and J 5 bases, leaving 15 bases between the germline ends. This CDR3 reads CASSSGDTLHEQYF. CDR3 DNA: TGTGCCAGCAGTTCAGGGGACACCCTCCACGAGCAGTACTTC.

V gene TRBV28 combines with J gene TRBJ1-2; D is ambiguous. The V gene's germline CDR1 is MDHEN and CDR2 SYDVKM. Trimming stripped 8 bases from V and 4 bases from J, with 11 bases between. CDR3 length: 12 residues. The CDR3: CASADRVYGYTF. DNA for the CDR3: TGTGCCAGCGCCGATCGAGTCTATGGCTACACCTTC.

The V and J genes are TRBV5-6 and TRBJ1-4; 8 nucleotides agree with TRBD1. Germline CDR1 SGHDT, CDR2 YYEEEE. After removal of 4 bases from V and 0 bases from J, the junction contained 5 bases not matched to a gene. The CDR3 runs to 16 residues. The CDR3, as DNA: TGTGCCAGCAGCAGAGGACAGGGTGCAACTAATGAAAAACTGTTTTTT. Amino acids: CASSRGQGATNEKLFF.

V gene TRBV14 combines with J gene TRBJ2-7; 9 bases map to TRBD1. Germline CDR1 SGHDN, CDR2 FVKESK. V trimming: 1 base; J trimming: 3 bases; junction bases outside the gene matches: 4. The CDR3 spans 15 residues. The DNA of the CDR3 is TGTGCCAGCAGCCAAGCTACAGGGGGCCTCTACGAGCAGTACTTC. Its translation: CASSQATGGLYEQYF.

The chain uses TRBV28 and TRBJ2-5; 7 bases are a match to TRBD1. The trim removed 4 bases at V and 1 base at J, leaving 3 bases unmatched. Germline CDR1 MDHEN, CDR2 SYDVKM. The CDR3 spans 14 residues. The CDR3 is CASSWDSTQETQYF. DNA of the CDR3: TGTGCCAGCAGTTGGGACAGCACCCAAGAGACCCAGTACTTC.

This clone has a handful of counts. This CDR3 reads CASSPGTGYGYTF. Here the CDR3 DNA reads TGTGCCAGCTCGCCGGGGACAGGGTATGGCTACACCTTC. V is TRBV18 and J is TRBJ1-2; 9 nucleotides match TRBD1. The ends lost 6 bases at V and 5 bases at J; junction bases unmatched: 4. The CDR3 covers 13 residues. CDR1 KGHSH and CDR2 LQKENI come from the germline V gene.

This clone was seen a few times. The chain uses TRBV4-3 and TRBJ1-3; TRBD1 is a possible D gene (6 bases). The V end was cut by 0 bases, the J end by 5 bases, with 17 bases between. Per the germline V gene, CDR1 is LGHNA and CDR2 is YSLEER. CDR3 size: 17 residues. The CDR3 coding sequence is TGCGCCAGCAGCCAAGAAGCCTACAGGGCTGGGAGAAACACCATATATTTT. This translates into CASSQEAYRAGRNTIYF.

This clone was seen a few times. The V call is TRBV4-2, the J call TRBJ2-1, with 12 positions matching TRBD2. V lost 3 bases to trimming and J lost 7 bases; unmatched junction nucleotides: 7. The CDR3 contains 16 residues. CDR1 and CDR2 from the germline V gene are LGHNA and YNFKEQ. In DNA form, the CDR3 reads TGTGCCAGCAGCCAGGCCGGGACTAGCGGGTGGAATGAGCAGTTCTTC. It codes for CASSQAGTSGWNEQFF.

This clone has just a few counts. This chain joins TRBV7-2 and TRBJ1-1, with TRBD1 as a possible D gene (5 bases). The CDR3 loop spans 17 amino acids. V lost 0 bases, J lost 4 bases, and 18 bases lay in between. Germline CDR1 reads SGHTA; CDR2 reads FQGNSA. The CDR3 reads CASSLAGGSKGGTEAFF. The DNA of the CDR3 is TGTGCCAGCAGCTTAGCGGGGGGAAGCAAAGGAGGCACTGAAGCTTTCTTT.

This clone has just a few counts. The chain uses TRBV15 and TRBJ1-2, with 7 bases identical to TRBD1. V lost 4 bases and J lost 7; bases outside the gene matches: 9. CDR1 and CDR2 (germline): LNHNV, YYDKDF (reference sequence). The CDR3 has 14 residues. The CDR3 DNA is TGTGCCACCAGCACCGCGACAGGGTATCCTGGCTACACCTTC. Its protein product is CATSTATGYPGYTF.

This clone has only a few counts. V is TRBV11-2 and J is TRBJ1-1; a weak D match, TRBD1 (5 bases). Germline loops: CDR1 SGHAT, CDR2 FQNNGV. The V and J ends lost 5 bases and 5 bases respectively, with 15 bases between them. CDR3 length equals 14 residues. In nucleotides, the CDR3 is TGTGCCAGCAGCGTTGGTCAGGGAAATACTGAAGCTTTCTTT. This sequence encodes CASSVGQGNTEAFF.

This clone turned up a few times. This rearrangement joins TRBV28 to TRBJ2-7; 9 bases match TRBD2. The germline CDR1 and CDR2 sequences are MDHEN and SYDVKM. J was trimmed by 4 bases and V by 6 bases; bases with no gene match: 10. The CDR3 extends over 15 amino acids. In nucleotides, the CDR3 is TGTGCCAGCAGGCCGCTGGGACTAGCTAAGTACGAGCAGTACTTC. Protein: CASRPLGLAKYEQYF.

The chain recombines TRBV7-6 with TRBJ1-6, with TRBD1 identical over 7 bases. Looked up from germline, CDR1 is SGHVS and CDR2 is FNYEAQ. After removal of 4 bases from V and 7 bases from J, the junction contained 4 bases not matched to a gene. The CDR3 extends over 14 amino acids. DNA for the CDR3: TGTGCCAGCAGCTCGACAGGGAACAATTCACCCCTCCACTTT. Its protein is CASSSTGNNSPLHF.

V gene TRBV5-1 combines with J gene TRBJ2-7, with D possibly TRBD1 on 7 matching bases. The V gene lost 1 base and the J gene lost 2 bases, with 10 bases spanning the gap. In germline, CDR1 is SGHRS, CDR2 YFSETQ. The CDR3 is 14 amino acids. In DNA, the CDR3 is TGCGCCAGCAGCTTGCAGGGGGGCCCCTACGAGCAGTACTTC. Protein product: CASSLQGGPYEQYF.

The V and J genes are TRBV19 and TRBJ1-1; D gene unclear. Germline assignment: CDR1 LNHDA and CDR2 SQIVND (reference sequence). The V end lost 1 base, the J end lost 0 bases, and 12 bases lay between the germline ends. CDR3 length: 16 residues. The CDR3 bases are TGTGCCAGTAGTATAGTCGGAGGAGCTATGAACACTGAAGCTTTCTTT. The encoded protein is CASSIVGGAMNTEAFF.

The V and J genes are TRBV4-3 and TRBJ1-5; 7 bases match TRBD1. Germline CDR1 and CDR2: LGHNA and YSLEER. This CDR3 has 16 amino acids. J was trimmed by 7 bases and V by 0 bases; bases with no gene match: 9. The CDR3 loop is CASSQDRGGRGQPQHF. Here the CDR3 DNA reads TGCGCCAGCAGCCAAGATAGAGGGGGCCGGGGACAGCCCCAGCATTTT.

This clone came up a few times. This chain uses TRBV29-1 with TRBJ2-1; TRBD2 aligns across 11 bases. Losses at the gene ends were 7 bases for V and 5 bases for J; bases not matched to a gene: 10. Germline CDR1 and CDR2: SQVTM and ANQGSEA. CDR3 length: 15 amino acids. CDR3 nucleotides: TGCAGCGGACTGACCGGGACTAGCGGTAACAATGAGCAGTTCTTC. It codes for CSGLTGTSGNNEQFF.

The chain is built from TRBV10-1 and TRBJ2-3; 11 positions match TRBD2. CDR3 size: 16 residues. Unmatched junction bases numbered 7, after V lost 6 bases and J lost 2 bases. Germline CDR1 and CDR2: WNHNN and SYGVQD (reference sequence). CDR3 region: CASSSVLAGDTDTQYF. The CDR3 DNA sequence: TGCGCCAGCAGCTCCGTACTAGCGGGAGACACAGATACGCAGTATTTT.

This clone was recorded a few times. J is TRBJ1-5 and V is TRBV7-2; no clear D gene. CDR1 is SGHTA and CDR2 is FQGNSA in the germline V gene. The CDR3 sequence is 16 residues long. V was clipped by 0 bases and J by 7 bases, with 16 bases between them. This CDR3 is CASSLALAGLGQPQHF. The CDR3 DNA reads as TGTGCCAGCAGCTTAGCGCTCGCAGGCCTTGGACAGCCCCAGCATTTT.

The J gene is TRBJ2-3, the V gene TRBV7-3; TRBD1 matches 8 bases. From germline, CDR1 is SGHTA and CDR2 FQGTGA. Trimming took 4 bases from V and 6 from J; bases not matched to a gene: 9. This CDR3 has 15 amino acids. This chain's CDR3 is CASSSPGQETDTQYF. Written as DNA, the CDR3 is TGTGCCAGCAGCTCGCCGGGACAGGAGACGGATACGCAGTATTTT.

Only a few counts were recorded for this clone. V is TRBV11-2 and J is TRBJ2-3; TRBD2 might be the D (5 bases). Germline CDR1 is SGHAT and CDR2 is FQNNGV. V was cut by 1 base and J by 6 bases, with 8 bases left in between. The CDR3 extends over 13 amino acids. As DNA, the CDR3 is TGTGCCAGCAGCTTAGTGACGGGGGATACGCAGTATTTT. As protein: CASSLVTGDTQYF.

The V gene is TRBV21-1, the J gene TRBJ2-7; the D call TRBD1 from the table was never checked on the DNA. TRBV21-1 has pseudogene status. The CDR3 has 19 residues. CDR3 bases: TGTGCCAGCAGCACCCCGGGGGGGACAGGGGTTATCGGCTCCTACGAGCAGTACTTC. Translated: CASSTPGGTGVIGSYEQYF.

This clone was recorded a few times. This chain joins TRBV30 and TRBJ2-7; maybe TRBD2 (6 bases). This CDR3 has 12 amino acids. Trimming removed 2 bases at V and 3 bases at J, with 8 bases between. The V gene's germline CDR1 is GTSNPN and CDR2 SVGIG (reference sequence). The CDR3 protein is CAWSLRGYEQYF. The CDR3 nucleotides are TGTGCCTGGAGTCTGCGGGGCTACGAGCAGTACTTC.

The J gene is TRBJ2-7, the V gene TRBV12-5, with 9 bases lining up with TRBD1. The CDR3 sequence is 12 residues long. CDR1 is LGHNT and CDR2 is FRNRAP in the germline V gene. The V gene end was trimmed by 6 bases and the J gene end by 6 bases; junction bases not matched to a gene: 3. Written as DNA, the CDR3 is TGTGCTAGTGGCCGGGACAGGGCCGAGCAGTACTTC. This translates into CASGRDRAEQYF.